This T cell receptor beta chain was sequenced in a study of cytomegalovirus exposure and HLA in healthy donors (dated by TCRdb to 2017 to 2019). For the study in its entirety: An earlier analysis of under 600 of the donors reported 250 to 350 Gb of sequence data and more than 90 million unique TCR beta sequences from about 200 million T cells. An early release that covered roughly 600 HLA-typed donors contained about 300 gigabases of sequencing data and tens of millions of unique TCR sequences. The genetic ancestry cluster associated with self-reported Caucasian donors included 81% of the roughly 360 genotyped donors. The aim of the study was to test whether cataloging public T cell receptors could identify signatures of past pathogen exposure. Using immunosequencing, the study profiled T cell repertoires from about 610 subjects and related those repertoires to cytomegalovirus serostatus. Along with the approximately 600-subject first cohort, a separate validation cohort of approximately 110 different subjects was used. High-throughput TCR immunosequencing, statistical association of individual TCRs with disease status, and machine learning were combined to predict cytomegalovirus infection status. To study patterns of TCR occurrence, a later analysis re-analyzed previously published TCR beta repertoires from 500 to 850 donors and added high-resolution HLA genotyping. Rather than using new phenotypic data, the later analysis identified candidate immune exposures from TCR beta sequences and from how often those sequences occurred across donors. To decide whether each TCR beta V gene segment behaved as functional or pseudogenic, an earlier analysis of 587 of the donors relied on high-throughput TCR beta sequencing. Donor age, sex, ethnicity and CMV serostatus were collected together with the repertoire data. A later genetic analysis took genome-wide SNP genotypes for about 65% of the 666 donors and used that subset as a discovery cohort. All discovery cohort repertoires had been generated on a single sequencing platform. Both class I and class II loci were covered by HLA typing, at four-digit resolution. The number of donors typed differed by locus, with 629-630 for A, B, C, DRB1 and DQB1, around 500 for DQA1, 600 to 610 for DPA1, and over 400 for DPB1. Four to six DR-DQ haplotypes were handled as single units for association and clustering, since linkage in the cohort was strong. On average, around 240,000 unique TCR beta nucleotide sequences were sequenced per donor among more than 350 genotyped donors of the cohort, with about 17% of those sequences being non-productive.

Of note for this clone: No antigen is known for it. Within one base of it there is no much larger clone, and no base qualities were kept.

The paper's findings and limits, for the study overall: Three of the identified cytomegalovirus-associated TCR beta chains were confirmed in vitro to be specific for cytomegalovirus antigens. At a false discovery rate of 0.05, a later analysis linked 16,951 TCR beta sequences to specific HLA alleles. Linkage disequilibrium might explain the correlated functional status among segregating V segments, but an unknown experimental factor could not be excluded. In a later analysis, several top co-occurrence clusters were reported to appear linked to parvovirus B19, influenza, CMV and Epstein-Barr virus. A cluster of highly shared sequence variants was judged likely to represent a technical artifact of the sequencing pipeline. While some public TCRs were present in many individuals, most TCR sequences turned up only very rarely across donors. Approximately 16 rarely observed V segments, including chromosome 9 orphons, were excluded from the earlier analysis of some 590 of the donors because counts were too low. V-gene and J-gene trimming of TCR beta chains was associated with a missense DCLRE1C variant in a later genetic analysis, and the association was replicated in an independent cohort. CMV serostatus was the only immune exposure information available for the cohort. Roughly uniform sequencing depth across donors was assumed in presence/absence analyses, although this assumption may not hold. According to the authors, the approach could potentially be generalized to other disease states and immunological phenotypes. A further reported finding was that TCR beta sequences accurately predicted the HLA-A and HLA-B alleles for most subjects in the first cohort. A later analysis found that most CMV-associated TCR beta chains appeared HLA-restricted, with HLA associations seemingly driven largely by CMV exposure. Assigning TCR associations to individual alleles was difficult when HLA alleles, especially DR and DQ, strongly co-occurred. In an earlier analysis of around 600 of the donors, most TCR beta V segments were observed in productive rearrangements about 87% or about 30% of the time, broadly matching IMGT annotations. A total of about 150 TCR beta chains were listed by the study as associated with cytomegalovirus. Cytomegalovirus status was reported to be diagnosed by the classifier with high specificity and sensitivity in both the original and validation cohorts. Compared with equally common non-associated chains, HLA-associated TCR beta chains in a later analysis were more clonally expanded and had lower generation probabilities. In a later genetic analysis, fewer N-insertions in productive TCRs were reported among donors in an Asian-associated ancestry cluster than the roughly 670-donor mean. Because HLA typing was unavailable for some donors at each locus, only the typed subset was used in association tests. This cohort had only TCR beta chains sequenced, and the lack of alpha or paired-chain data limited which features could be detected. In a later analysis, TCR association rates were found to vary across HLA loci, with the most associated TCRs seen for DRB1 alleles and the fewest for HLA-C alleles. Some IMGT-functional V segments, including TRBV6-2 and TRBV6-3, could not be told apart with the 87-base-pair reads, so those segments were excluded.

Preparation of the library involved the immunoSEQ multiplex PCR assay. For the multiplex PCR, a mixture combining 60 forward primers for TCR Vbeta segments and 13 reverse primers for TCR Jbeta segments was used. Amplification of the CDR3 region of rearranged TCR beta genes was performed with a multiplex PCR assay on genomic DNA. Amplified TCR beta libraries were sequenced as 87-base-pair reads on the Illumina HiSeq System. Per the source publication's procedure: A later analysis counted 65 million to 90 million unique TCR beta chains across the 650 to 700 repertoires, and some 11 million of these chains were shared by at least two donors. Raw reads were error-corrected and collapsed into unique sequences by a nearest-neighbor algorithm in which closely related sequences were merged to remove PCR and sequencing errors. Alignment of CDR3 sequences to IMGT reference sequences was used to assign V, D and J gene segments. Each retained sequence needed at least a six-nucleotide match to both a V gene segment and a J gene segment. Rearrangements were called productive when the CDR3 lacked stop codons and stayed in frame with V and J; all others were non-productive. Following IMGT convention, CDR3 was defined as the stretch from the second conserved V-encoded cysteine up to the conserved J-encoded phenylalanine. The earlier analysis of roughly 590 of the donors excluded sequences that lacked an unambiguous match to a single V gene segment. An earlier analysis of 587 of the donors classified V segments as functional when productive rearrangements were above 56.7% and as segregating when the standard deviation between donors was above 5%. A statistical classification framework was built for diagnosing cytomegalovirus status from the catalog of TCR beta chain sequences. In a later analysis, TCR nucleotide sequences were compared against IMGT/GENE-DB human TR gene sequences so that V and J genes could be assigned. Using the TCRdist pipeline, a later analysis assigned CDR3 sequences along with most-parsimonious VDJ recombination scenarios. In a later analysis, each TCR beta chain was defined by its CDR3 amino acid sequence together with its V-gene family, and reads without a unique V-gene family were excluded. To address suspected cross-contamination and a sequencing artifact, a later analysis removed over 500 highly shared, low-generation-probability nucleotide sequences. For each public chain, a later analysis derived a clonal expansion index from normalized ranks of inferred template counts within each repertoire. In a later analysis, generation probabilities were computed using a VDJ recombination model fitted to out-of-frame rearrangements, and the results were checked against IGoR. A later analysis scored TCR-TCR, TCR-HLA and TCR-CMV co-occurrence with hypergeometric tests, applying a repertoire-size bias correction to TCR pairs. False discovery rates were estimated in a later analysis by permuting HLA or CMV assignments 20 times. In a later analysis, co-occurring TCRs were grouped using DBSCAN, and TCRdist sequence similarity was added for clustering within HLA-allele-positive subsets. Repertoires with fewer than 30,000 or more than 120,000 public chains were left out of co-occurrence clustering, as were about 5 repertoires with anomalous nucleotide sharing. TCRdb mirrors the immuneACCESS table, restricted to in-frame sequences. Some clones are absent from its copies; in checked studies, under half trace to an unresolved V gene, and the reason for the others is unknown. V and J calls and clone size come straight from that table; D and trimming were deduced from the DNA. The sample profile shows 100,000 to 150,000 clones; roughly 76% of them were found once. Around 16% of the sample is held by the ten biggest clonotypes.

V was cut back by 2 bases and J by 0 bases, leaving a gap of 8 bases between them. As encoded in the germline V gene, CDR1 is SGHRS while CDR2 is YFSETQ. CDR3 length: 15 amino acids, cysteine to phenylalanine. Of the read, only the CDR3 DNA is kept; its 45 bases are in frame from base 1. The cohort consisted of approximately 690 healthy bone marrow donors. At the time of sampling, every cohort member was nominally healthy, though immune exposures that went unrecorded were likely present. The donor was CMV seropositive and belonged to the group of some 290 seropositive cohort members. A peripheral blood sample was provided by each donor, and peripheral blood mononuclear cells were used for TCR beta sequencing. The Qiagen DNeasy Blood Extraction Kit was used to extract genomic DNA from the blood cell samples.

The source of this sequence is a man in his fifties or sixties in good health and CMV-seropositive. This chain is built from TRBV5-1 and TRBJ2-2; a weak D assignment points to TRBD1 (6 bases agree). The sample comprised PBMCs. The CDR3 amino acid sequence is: CASSFEGANTGELFF. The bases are TGCGCCAGCAGCTTTGAGGGGGCGAACACCGGGGAGCTGTTTTTT. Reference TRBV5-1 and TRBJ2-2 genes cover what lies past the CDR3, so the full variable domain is KAGVTQTPRYLIKTRGQQVTLSCSPISGHRSVSWYQQTPGQGLQFLFEYFSETQRNKGNFPGRFSGRQFSNSRSEMNVSTLELGDSALYLCASSFEGANTGELFFGEGSRLTVL.